This paragraph covers one T cell receptor (beta chain) sequence. CDR1 is GTSNPN, CDR2 SVGIG, per germline (reference sequence). The CDR3 length is 16 residues. TCRdb derives one entry per CDR3 protein from the 5' RACE reads, leaving out DNA. In all, the sample yields about 460,000 distinct CDR3 sequences. The source of the sample is a study of T cells expressing NK-cell markers. Across the whole study: Repertoires of TCR beta were obtained from T cells sorted as CD3+CD56+NKG2C+, CD3+CD56+NKG2C- and CD3+CD56-NKG2C+.

This clonotype was sampled from a woman aged 45 to 65 in good health. Specimen: blood T cells: a sorted CD56 or NKG2C T cell subset, CD4+ or CD8+ T cells, or bulk PBMC T cells (not recorded which). V gene TRBV30 combines with J gene TRBJ2-1; TCRdb's D call of TRBD2 is untestable without DNA. The CDR3 spells CAWIRRDLSSYNEQFF.